A single TCR beta chain is shown here with its context. The data stem from a study of technical replicates of blood from several donors. The table came from immunoSEQ multiplex PCR; TCRdb's copy has only in-frame clones and leaves some out. The table has under 70,000 clones, about nine tenths seen once; the top ten hold over 4%. The CDR3 loop spans 12 amino acids. Germline-derived CDR1 and CDR2 are ENHRY and SYGVKD. V was pared by 3 bases and J by 8 bases, with 8 bases between. J is TRBJ2-1 and V is TRBV10-3; possible D gene TRBD2, 5 bases. Material for sequencing was PBMCs. This TCR came from a human donor in good health. Some clones in this sample may be carry-over from other donors' samples. This CDR3 is CAISDSEDEQFF. In DNA form, the CDR3 reads TGTGCCATCAGTGATTCGGAGGATGAGCAGTTCTTC.